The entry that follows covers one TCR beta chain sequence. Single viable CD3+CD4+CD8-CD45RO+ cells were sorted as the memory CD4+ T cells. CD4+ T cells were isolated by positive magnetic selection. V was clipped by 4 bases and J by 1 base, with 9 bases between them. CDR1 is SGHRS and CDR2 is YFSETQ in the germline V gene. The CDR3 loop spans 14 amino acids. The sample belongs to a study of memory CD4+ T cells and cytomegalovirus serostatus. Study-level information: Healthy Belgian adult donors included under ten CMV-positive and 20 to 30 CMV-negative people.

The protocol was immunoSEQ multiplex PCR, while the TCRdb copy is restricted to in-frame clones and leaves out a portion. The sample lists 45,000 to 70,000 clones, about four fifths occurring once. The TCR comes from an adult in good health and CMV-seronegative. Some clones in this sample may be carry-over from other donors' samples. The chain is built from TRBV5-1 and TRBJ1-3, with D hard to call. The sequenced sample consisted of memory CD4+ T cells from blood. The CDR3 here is CASSERDSGNTIYF. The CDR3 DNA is TGCGCCAGCAGCGAACGGGATTCTGGAAACACCATATATTTT.